Reported below is one TCR beta chain. The antigen remains unidentified. This entry comes from a study of OX40 agonist ivuxolimab in advanced cancers. Overall study results and limits: Low normalized T-cell clonal expansion was also seen in some nonresponders.

The V segment lost 2 bases and the J segment 2 bases; nucleotides outside the gene matches: 1. This CDR3 has 15 amino acids. Germline V gene sequence: CDR1 SGHNT, CDR2 YYREEE (reference sequence). Some clones are missing from TCRdb's copy, which holds only in-frame ones; the method was immunoSEQ multiplex PCR. In the table there are approximately 74,000 clones, roughly 91% of which are singletons. This sample comprised CD4+ or CD8+ T cells sorted from blood, obtained in a trial of the OX40 agonist ivuxolimab. The TCR originated in an adult with an advanced solid tumor such as melanoma, head and neck, liver or kidney cancer. The chain is built from TRBV5-4 and TRBJ2-5; 12 nucleotides match TRBD2. The CDR3 spells CASSFGLAGQETQYF. CDR3 bases: TGTGCCAGCAGCTTCGGACTAGCGGGACAAGAGACCCAGTACTTC.